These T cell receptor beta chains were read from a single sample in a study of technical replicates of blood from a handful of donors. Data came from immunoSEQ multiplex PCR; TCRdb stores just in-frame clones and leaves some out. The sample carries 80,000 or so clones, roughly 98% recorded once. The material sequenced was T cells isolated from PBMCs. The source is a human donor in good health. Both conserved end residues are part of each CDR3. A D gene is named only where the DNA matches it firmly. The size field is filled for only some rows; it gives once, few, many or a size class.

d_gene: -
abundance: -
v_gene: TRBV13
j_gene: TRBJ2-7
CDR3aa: CASSPRGGSYEQYF
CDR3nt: TGTGCCAGCTCACCAAGGGGGGGCTCCTACGAGCAGTACTTC

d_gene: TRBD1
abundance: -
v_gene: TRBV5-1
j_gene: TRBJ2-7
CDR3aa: CASSTTGESSYEQYF
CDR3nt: TGCGCCAGCAGCACCACAGGGGAGAGCTCCTACGAGCAGTACTTC

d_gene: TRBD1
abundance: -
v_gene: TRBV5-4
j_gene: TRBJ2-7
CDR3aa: CASSFDRGRNYEQYF
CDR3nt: TGTGCCAGCAGCTTTGACAGGGGCCGCAACTACGAGCAGTACTTC

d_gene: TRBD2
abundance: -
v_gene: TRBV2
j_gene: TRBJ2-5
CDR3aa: CASSLTSGDAQETQYF
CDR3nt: TGTGCCAGCAGCCTGACTAGCGGGGACGCACAAGAGACCCAGTACTTC

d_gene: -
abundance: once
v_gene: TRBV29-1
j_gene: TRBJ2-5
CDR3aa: CSVGAFQETQYF
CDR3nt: TGCAGCGTGGGAGCTTTTCAAGAGACCCAGTACTTC

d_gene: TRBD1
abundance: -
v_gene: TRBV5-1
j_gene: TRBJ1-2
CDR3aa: CASSLKQGNQGGYTF
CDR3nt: TGCGCCAGCAGCTTGAAACAGGGGAATCAGGGTGGCTACACCTTC

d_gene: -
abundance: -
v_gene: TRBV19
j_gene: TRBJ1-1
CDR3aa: CASSIDRLNTEAFF
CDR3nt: TGTGCCAGTAGTATAGATCGTCTGAACACTGAAGCTTTCTTT

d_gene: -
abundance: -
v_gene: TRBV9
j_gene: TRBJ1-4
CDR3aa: CASSAGVWSMNEKLFF
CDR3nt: TGTGCCAGCAGCGCCGGGGTCTGGAGCATGAATGAAAAACTGTTTTTT

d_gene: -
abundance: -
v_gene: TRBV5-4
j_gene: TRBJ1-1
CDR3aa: CASSLELTANTEAFF
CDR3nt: TGTGCCAGCAGCTTGGAATTGACAGCGAACACTGAAGCTTTCTTT

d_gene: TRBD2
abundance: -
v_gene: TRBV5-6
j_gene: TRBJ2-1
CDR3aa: CASSLPGLAGADEQFF
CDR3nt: TGTGCCAGCAGCTTGCCCGGTCTAGCGGGGGCCGATGAGCAGTTCTTC

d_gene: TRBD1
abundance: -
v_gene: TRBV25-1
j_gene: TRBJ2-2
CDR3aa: CASSQGLNTGELFF
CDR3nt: TGTGCCAGCTCACAGGGGTTGAACACCGGGGAGCTGTTTTTT

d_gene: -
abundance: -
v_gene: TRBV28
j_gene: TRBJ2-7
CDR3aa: CASSSTRSSYEQYF
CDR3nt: TGTGCCAGCAGTTCCACTAGGAGCTCCTACGAGCAGTACTTC

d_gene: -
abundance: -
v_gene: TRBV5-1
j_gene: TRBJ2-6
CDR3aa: CASSLRPRPSGAGANVLTF
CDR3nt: TGCGCCAGCAGCTTGAGACCACGGCCAAGCGGAGCTGGGGCCAACGTCCTGACTTTC

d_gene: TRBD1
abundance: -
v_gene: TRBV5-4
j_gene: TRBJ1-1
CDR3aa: CASSPDRVDTEAFF
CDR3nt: TGTGCCAGCAGCCCCGACAGGGTAGACACTGAAGCTTTCTTT

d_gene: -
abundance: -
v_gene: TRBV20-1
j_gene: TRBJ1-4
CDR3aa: CSAAGGEKLFF
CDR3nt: TGCAGTGCTGCGGGTGGGGAAAAACTGTTTTTT

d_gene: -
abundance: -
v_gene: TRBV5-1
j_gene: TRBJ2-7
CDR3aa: CASSLASYRDYEQYF
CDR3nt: TGCGCCAGCAGCTTGGCGTCGTACAGGGACTACGAGCAGTACTTC

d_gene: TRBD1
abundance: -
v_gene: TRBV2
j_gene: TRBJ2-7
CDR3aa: CASSEGRTGTYEQYF
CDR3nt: TGTGCCAGCAGTGAAGGTAGGACAGGGACCTACGAGCAGTACTTC

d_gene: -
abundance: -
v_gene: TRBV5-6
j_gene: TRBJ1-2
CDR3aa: CASSLRGYGYTF
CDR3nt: TGTGCCAGCAGCTTGAGGGGATATGGCTACACCTTC

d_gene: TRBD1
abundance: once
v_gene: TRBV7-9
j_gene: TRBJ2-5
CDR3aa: CASSLVGLDRQETQYF
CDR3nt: TGTGCCAGCAGCTTAGTTGGCTTGGACAGGCAAGAGACCCAGTACTTC

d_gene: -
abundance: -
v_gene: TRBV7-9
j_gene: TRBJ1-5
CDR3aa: CASLSTGGPQPQHF
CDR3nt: TGTGCCAGCTTAAGTACGGGGGGGCCTCAGCCCCAGCATTTT

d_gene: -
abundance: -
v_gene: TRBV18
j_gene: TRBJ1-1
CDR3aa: CASSTMNTEAFF
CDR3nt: TGTGCCAGCTCCACTATGAACACTGAAGCTTTCTTT

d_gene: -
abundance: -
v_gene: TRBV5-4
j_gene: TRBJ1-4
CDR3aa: CASSLPGKTNEKLFF
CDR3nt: TGTGCCAGCAGCTTGCCCGGGAAGACTAATGAAAAACTGTTTTTT

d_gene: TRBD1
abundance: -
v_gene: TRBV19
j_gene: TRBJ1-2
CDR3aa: CASSSPGTEVYGYTF
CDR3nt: TGTGCCAGTAGTTCCCCCGGGACAGAAGTCTATGGCTACACCTTC

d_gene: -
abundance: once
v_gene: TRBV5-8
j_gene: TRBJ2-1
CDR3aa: CASSLTSWEQFF
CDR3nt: TGTGCCAGCAGCTTGACATCCTGGGAGCAGTTCTTC

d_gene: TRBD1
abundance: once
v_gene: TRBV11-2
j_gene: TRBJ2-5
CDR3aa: CASSPNRGSFRETQYF
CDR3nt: TGTGCCAGCAGCCCGAACAGGGGTTCCTTTCGAGAGACCCAGTACTTC

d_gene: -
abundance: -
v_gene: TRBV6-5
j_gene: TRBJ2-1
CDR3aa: CASSKTGNEQFF
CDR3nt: TGTGCCAGCAGCAAGACAGGCAATGAGCAGTTCTTC

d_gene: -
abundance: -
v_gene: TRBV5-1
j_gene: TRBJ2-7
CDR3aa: CASSLEQGPYEQYF
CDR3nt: TGCGCCAGCAGCTTGGAACAGGGACCTTACGAGCAGTACTTC